The rows below give T cell receptor beta chains drawn from one sample of a study of blood T cell repertoires in COVID-19. Sequencing used immunoSEQ multiplex PCR; TCRdb keeps in-frame clones, though not all of them. The sample shows around 300,000 clones, around 88% of them seen only once. Sequencing was performed on PBMCs or T cells enriched from blood (not recorded which). The receptors originated from a woman aged 40 to 49 who had recovered from COVID-19. Both conserved end residues are part of each CDR3. The D gene is left open where the match is weak. A clone size is listed for some rows: how often the clone was seen (once, few, many), or a class if it is expanded.

clone size: .; J gene: TRBJ2-7; D gene: TRBD2; V gene: TRBV6-6; CDR3 protein: CASSPLGAGGSSSYEQYF; CDR3 DNA: TGTGCCAGCAGTCCCCTCGGAGCGGGAGGTTCCAGCTCCTACGAGCAGTACTTC
clone size: few; J gene: TRBJ2-5; D gene: TRBD1; V gene: TRBV25-1; CDR3 protein: CASSEGAGTVLRETQYF; CDR3 DNA: TGTGCCAGCAGTGAAGGAGCCGGGACAGTTCTCCGGGAGACCCAGTACTTC
clone size: .; J gene: TRBJ2-3; D gene: .; V gene: TRBV28; CDR3 protein: CASEQTGRISDTQYF; CDR3 DNA: TGTGCCAGCGAACAGACAGGGAGGATATCAGATACGCAGTATTTT
clone size: .; J gene: TRBJ2-5; D gene: .; V gene: TRBV7-2; CDR3 protein: CASSLNGQKETQYF; CDR3 DNA: TGTGCCAGCAGCTTAAACGGACAGAAAGAGACCCAGTACTTC
clone size: .; J gene: TRBJ1-5; D gene: .; V gene: TRBV27; CDR3 protein: CASRRRGYSNQPQHF; CDR3 DNA: TGTGCCAGTAGGCGCAGGGGATATAGCAATCAGCCCCAGCATTTT
clone size: .; J gene: TRBJ2-3; D gene: .; V gene: TRBV3-1/TRBV3-2; CDR3 protein: CASSPSRPDTQYF; CDR3 DNA: TGTGCCAGCAGTCCGAGTCGCCCAGATACGCAGTATTTT
clone size: .; J gene: TRBJ2-2; D gene: .; V gene: TRBV5-6; CDR3 protein: CASSPTDLRAITGELFF; CDR3 DNA: TGTGCCAGCAGCCCGACTGACCTGCGGGCCATCACCGGGGAGCTGTTTTTT
clone size: .; J gene: TRBJ2-7; D gene: TRBD2; V gene: TRBV6-4; CDR3 protein: CASSESLAGGRYEQYF; CDR3 DNA: TGTGCCAGCAGTGAGTCACTAGCGGGAGGACGCTACGAGCAGTACTTC
clone size: .; J gene: TRBJ1-4; D gene: .; V gene: TRBV6-1; CDR3 protein: CASSELGEKLFF; CDR3 DNA: TGTGCCAGCAGTGAACTAGGCGAAAAACTGTTTTTT
clone size: once; J gene: TRBJ2-6; D gene: .; V gene: TRBV30; CDR3 protein: CAWSGVAGANVLTF; CDR3 DNA: TGTGCCTGGAGTGGGGTAGCCGGGGCCAACGTCCTGACTTTC
clone size: .; J gene: TRBJ2-3; D gene: TRBD2; V gene: TRBV10-3; CDR3 protein: CAISESIGTSGITTDTQYF; CDR3 DNA: TGTGCCATCAGTGAGTCGATTGGGACTAGCGGGATCACCACAGATACGCAGTATTTT
clone size: .; J gene: TRBJ2-7; D gene: .; V gene: TRBV7-9; CDR3 protein: CASSARDKHYEQYF; CDR3 DNA: TGTGCCAGCAGCGCCCGGGACAAACACTACGAGCAGTACTTC
clone size: .; J gene: TRBJ2-3; D gene: TRBD2; V gene: TRBV7-2; CDR3 protein: CASSLRSSGTADTQYF; CDR3 DNA: TGTGCCAGCAGCTTACGGTCTAGCGGGACGGCAGATACGCAGTATTTT
clone size: once; J gene: TRBJ1-3; D gene: .; V gene: TRBV7-9; CDR3 protein: CASSLELGFSGNTIYF; CDR3 DNA: TGTGCCAGCAGCTTAGAGTTGGGCTTCTCTGGAAACACCATATATTTT
clone size: few; J gene: TRBJ1-6; D gene: .; V gene: TRBV13; CDR3 protein: CASSSLRRSAYNSPLHF; CDR3 DNA: TGTGCCAGCAGCTCCCTCCGGAGGTCAGCCTATAATTCACCCCTCCACTTT
clone size: .; J gene: TRBJ1-3; D gene: .; V gene: TRBV4-3; CDR3 protein: CASSQETGASGNTIYF; CDR3 DNA: TGCGCCAGCAGCCAAGAAACAGGAGCCTCTGGAAACACCATATATTTT
clone size: .; J gene: TRBJ2-2; D gene: .; V gene: TRBV5-1; CDR3 protein: CASSLEGTGELFF; CDR3 DNA: TGCGCCAGCAGCTTGGAGGGGACCGGGGAGCTGTTTTTT
clone size: once; J gene: TRBJ2-1; D gene: TRBD2; V gene: TRBV20-1; CDR3 protein: CSASPQREQGNEQFF; CDR3 DNA: TGCAGTGCTAGTCCCCAGCGGGAGCAGGGCAATGAGCAGTTCTTC
clone size: .; J gene: TRBJ2-7; D gene: .; V gene: TRBV5-1; CDR3 protein: CASSGGQGSASSYEQYF; CDR3 DNA: TGCGCCAGCAGCGGCGGTCAGGGGTCCGCGAGCTCCTACGAGCAGTACTTC
clone size: .; J gene: TRBJ1-5; D gene: .; V gene: TRBV7-2; CDR3 protein: CASSLGAGQVNQPQHF; CDR3 DNA: TGTGCCAGCAGCTTAGGGGCGGGGCAGGTCAATCAGCCCCAGCATTTT
clone size: .; J gene: TRBJ1-1; D gene: .; V gene: TRBV30; CDR3 protein: CAWSAGVGTEAFF; CDR3 DNA: TGTGCCTGGAGTGCGGGGGTTGGTACTGAAGCTTTCTTT
clone size: .; J gene: TRBJ1-4; D gene: .; V gene: TRBV28; CDR3 protein: CASSLGAPPNEKLFF; CDR3 DNA: TGTGCCAGCAGTTTAGGGGCCCCACCTAATGAAAAACTGTTTTTT
clone size: .; J gene: TRBJ2-7; D gene: .; V gene: TRBV19; CDR3 protein: CASSITGLEQYF; CDR3 DNA: TGTGCCAGTAGTATAACAGGGCTCGAGCAGTACTTC
clone size: .; J gene: TRBJ1-2; D gene: .; V gene: TRBV6-1; CDR3 protein: CASSEEPRFTNYGYTF; CDR3 DNA: TGTGCCAGCAGTGAAGAGCCTCGGTTTACCAACTATGGCTACACCTTC
clone size: .; J gene: TRBJ1-2; D gene: .; V gene: TRBV28; CDR3 protein: CASSLDRPLRGGYTF; CDR3 DNA: TGTGCCAGCAGTTTAGACCGACCCCTTAGGGGAGGCTACACCTTC
clone size: .; J gene: TRBJ2-1; D gene: TRBD2; V gene: TRBV3-1/TRBV3-2; CDR3 protein: CASSQARRSVAGGSYNEQFF; CDR3 DNA: TGTGCCAGCAGCCAAGCCCGACGGTCGGTAGCGGGAGGTTCCTACAATGAGCAGTTCTTC
clone size: .; J gene: TRBJ2-1; D gene: .; V gene: TRBV28; CDR3 protein: CASSWVLANEQFF; CDR3 DNA: TGTGCCAGCAGTTGGGTTCTAGCAAACGAGCAGTTCTTC
clone size: .; J gene: TRBJ2-7; D gene: .; V gene: TRBV20-1; CDR3 protein: CSASRDPYEQYF; CDR3 DNA: TGCAGTGCTAGTCGGGATCCCTACGAGCAGTACTTC
clone size: once; J gene: TRBJ1-6; D gene: .; V gene: TRBV7-9; CDR3 protein: CASSPGNSPLHF; CDR3 DNA: TGTGCCAGCAGCCCGGGGAATTCACCCCTCCACTTT
clone size: few; J gene: TRBJ2-7; D gene: .; V gene: TRBV29-1; CDR3 protein: CSVEDNGQSPYEQYF; CDR3 DNA: TGCAGCGTTGAAGATAACGGACAGAGCCCCTACGAGCAGTACTTC
clone size: once; J gene: TRBJ2-2; D gene: .; V gene: TRBV5-1; CDR3 protein: CASSPPGGSGELFF; CDR3 DNA: TGCGCCAGCAGCCCGCCAGGGGGGTCCGGGGAGCTGTTTTTT
clone size: .; J gene: TRBJ2-1; D gene: TRBD1; V gene: TRBV14; CDR3 protein: CASSRLTGSRDEQFF; CDR3 DNA: TGTGCCAGCAGCCGCCTGACAGGGTCAAGGGATGAGCAGTTCTTC
clone size: .; J gene: TRBJ1-1; D gene: .; V gene: TRBV6-5; CDR3 protein: CASSRVLKNTEAFF; CDR3 DNA: TGTGCCAGCAGCCGGGTATTGAAGAACACTGAAGCTTTCTTT
clone size: .; J gene: TRBJ1-4; D gene: .; V gene: TRBV4-3; CDR3 protein: CASSPARSEKLFF; CDR3 DNA: TGCGCCAGCAGCCCCGCGCGGAGTGAAAAACTGTTTTTT
clone size: few; J gene: TRBJ1-2; D gene: .; V gene: TRBV5-1; CDR3 protein: CASSLAGVDTF; CDR3 DNA: TGCGCCAGCAGCTTGGCGGGTGTGGACACCTTC
clone size: .; J gene: TRBJ2-2; D gene: .; V gene: TRBV21-1; CDR3 protein: CASSRGDRTNTGELFF; CDR3 DNA: TGTGCCAGCAGCCGCGGAGACAGGACGAACACCGGGGAGCTGTTTTTT
clone size: .; J gene: TRBJ1-5; D gene: .; V gene: TRBV11-2; CDR3 protein: CASSLDGGTSNQPQHF; CDR3 DNA: TGTGCCAGCAGCTTAGACGGGGGAACTAGCAATCAGCCCCAGCATTTT
clone size: .; J gene: TRBJ2-7; D gene: .; V gene: TRBV3-1/TRBV3-2; CDR3 protein: CATSRGSYEQYF; CDR3 DNA: TGTGCCACCTCAAGGGGCTCCTACGAGCAGTACTTC
clone size: .; J gene: TRBJ2-3; D gene: TRBD1; V gene: TRBV7-3; CDR3 protein: CASSSEGGGLGDTQYF; CDR3 DNA: TGTGCCAGCAGCTCCGAAGGGGGCGGTCTGGGAGATACGCAGTATTTT
clone size: .; J gene: TRBJ2-1; D gene: TRBD2; V gene: TRBV27; CDR3 protein: CASSLRTSRTPYNEQFF; CDR3 DNA: TGTGCCAGCAGTCTCCGGACTAGCCGAACCCCATACAATGAGCAGTTCTTC
clone size: .; J gene: TRBJ2-2; D gene: TRBD2; V gene: TRBV4-2; CDR3 protein: CASSQVGLAERTGELFF; CDR3 DNA: TGTGCCAGCAGCCAGGTGGGACTAGCGGAGCGCACCGGGGAGCTGTTTTTT
clone size: once; J gene: TRBJ1-2; D gene: TRBD1; V gene: TRBV16; CDR3 protein: CASSPTQGGGGNYGYTF; CDR3 DNA: TGTGCCAGCAGCCCGACACAGGGCGGAGGGGGCAACTATGGCTACACCTTC
clone size: .; J gene: TRBJ2-5; D gene: .; V gene: TRBV30; CDR3 protein: CAWGTGRAQYF; CDR3 DNA: TGTGCCTGGGGGACTGGGCGGGCCCAGTACTTC
clone size: once; J gene: TRBJ1-1; D gene: .; V gene: TRBV3-1/TRBV3-2; CDR3 protein: CASSQAGTEAFF; CDR3 DNA: TGTGCCAGCAGCCAAGCCGGCACTGAAGCTTTCTTT
clone size: .; J gene: TRBJ2-5; D gene: TRBD1; V gene: TRBV6-2/TRBV6-3; CDR3 protein: CASSVQGARETQYF; CDR3 DNA: TGTGCCAGCAGTGTACAGGGGGCCCGGGAGACCCAGTACTTC
clone size: .; J gene: TRBJ1-1; D gene: .; V gene: TRBV24-1; CDR3 protein: CATSDNTGLEAFF; CDR3 DNA: TGTGCCACCAGTGATAACACAGGGCTTGAAGCTTTCTTT
clone size: .; J gene: TRBJ1-1; D gene: .; V gene: TRBV30; CDR3 protein: CAWSVQTNTEAFF; CDR3 DNA: TGTGCCTGGAGTGTACAGACGAACACTGAAGCTTTCTTT
clone size: .; J gene: TRBJ2-1; D gene: .; V gene: TRBV20-1; CDR3 protein: CRAVEANEQFF; CDR3 DNA: TGCAGGGCCGTCGAGGCCAATGAGCAGTTCTTC